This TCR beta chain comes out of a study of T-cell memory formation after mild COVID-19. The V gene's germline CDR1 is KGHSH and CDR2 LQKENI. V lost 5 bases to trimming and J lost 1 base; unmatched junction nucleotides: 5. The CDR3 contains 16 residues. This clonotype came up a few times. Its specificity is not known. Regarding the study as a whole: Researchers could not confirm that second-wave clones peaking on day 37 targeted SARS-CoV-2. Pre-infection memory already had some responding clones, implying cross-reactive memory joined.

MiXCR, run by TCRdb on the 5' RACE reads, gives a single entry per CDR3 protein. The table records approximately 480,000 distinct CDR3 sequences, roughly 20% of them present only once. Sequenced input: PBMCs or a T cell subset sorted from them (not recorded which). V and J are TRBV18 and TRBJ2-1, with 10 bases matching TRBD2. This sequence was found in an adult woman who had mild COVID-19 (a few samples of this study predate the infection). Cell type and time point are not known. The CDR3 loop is CASSGPSGSSYNEQFF. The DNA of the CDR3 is TGTGCCAGCTCAGGCCCTAGCGGGAGTTCCTACAATGAGCAGTTCTTC.